Sequencing of this T cell receptor (beta chain) was carried out in a study of blood T cell repertoires in COVID-19. About the research overall: Italy, Spain and the United States were the sources of the convalescent and acute COVID-19 samples. Sample material is recorded as cDNA or gDNA derived from T cells, B-cell-depleted T cells, or PBMCs.

Study processing details: Reference gene primers were amplified, and this amplification served to estimate nucleated cell counts. Repertoires were generated with immunoSEQ multiplex PCR, while TCRdb's copy carries only in-frame clones and drops some. V, J and clone size were drawn from that table, and D and trimming were deduced from the DNA. The table includes about 250,000 clones, roughly nine tenths detected once. CDR1 MNHEY and CDR2 SMNVEV come from the germline V gene (reference sequence). The length of the CDR3 is 16 residues. V was trimmed by 6 bases and J by 5 bases, leaving 17 bases between them.

The sample consisted of peripheral blood. The chain carries TRBV27 and TRBJ2-6; possibly TRBD1 for D (6 bases). The receptor comes from a woman aged 60 to 75 who had recovered from COVID-19. CDR3 in amino acids: CASSPGPGAWANVLTF. The DNA for the CDR3 is TGTGCCAGCAGCCCGGGCCCAGGGGCCTGGGCCAACGTCCTGACTTTC.